This T cell receptor beta chain was obtained from a study of cytomegalovirus exposure and HLA in healthy donors. Primers for the PCR totalled 60 Vbeta and 13 Jbeta. Profiled with immunoSEQ multiplex PCR; TCRdb holds only in-frame clones, not every one. The sample holds about 200,000 clones, 79% seen once. CDR1 is SGHKS and CDR2 is YYEKEE in the germline V gene (reference sequence). V was pared by 0 bases and J by 7 bases, with 13 bases between. The CDR3 consists of 14 residues. The TCR was taken from a male donor in good health and CMV-seropositive. The genes are TRBV5-5 and TRBJ1-1; D is possibly TRBD1 (5 bases). Sequenced input: PBMCs. The CDR3 DNA sequence: TGTGCCAGCAGCTTGGCCCGGGTGGGGGGTGAAGCTTTCTTT. It translates to CASSLARVGGEAFF.